This TCR beta chain originates from a study of immune evolution from preneoplasia to lung adenocarcinoma. Study-wide findings and caveats: Later-stage lesions appeared to have more T cells, more diversity, less clonality. Top clone share appeared to fall from AAH through AIS, MIA, adenocarcinoma.

The ends lost 3 bases at V and 0 bases at J; junction bases unmatched: 7. The germline CDR1 and CDR2 sequences are MNHEY and SMNVEV (reference sequence). This CDR3 comprises 17 residues. With regard to this clone: Its antigen remains unidentified.

This table comes from immunoSEQ multiplex PCR, and its TCRdb copy is limited to in-frame clones, with some not included. Here the sample spans over 14,000 clones, about four fifths being singletons. The sequence was obtained from a person between 65 and 79 years old with lung adenocarcinoma. The sample comprised FFPE minimally invasive lung adenocarcinoma tissue. The chain combines TRBV27 with TRBJ2-7; 11 bases agree with TRBD2. The CDR3 region has the DNA TGTGCCAGCAGTTTTGCTAGCGGGAGGACAACCTCCTACGAGCAGTACTTC. Its protein product is CASSFASGRTTSYEQYF.